This passage covers 19 T cell receptor beta chains from one sample sequenced in a study of blood T cell repertoires in COVID-19. The assay was immunoSEQ multiplex PCR, and TCRdb's table has in-frame clones only and misses some. The table records approximately 230,000 clones, about 91% of them present only once. The specimen sequenced was PBMCs or T cells enriched from blood (not recorded which). The receptors shown here come from a woman aged 45 to 65 with acute COVID-19.

The CDR3, as DNA: TGTGCCAGCAGCCACCCAGGAACGGCAGGGGGATTCTACGAGCAGTACTTC. This translates into CASSHPGTAGGFYEQYF. The chain carries TRBV4-2 and TRBJ2-7, with TRBD1 matching over 7 bases. Germline CDR1 is LGHNA and CDR2 is YNFKEQ. J was trimmed by 3 bases and V by 3 bases; bases with no gene match: 14. CDR3 length: 17 amino acids.

The count of this clone is one. This rearrangement joins TRBV2 to TRBJ2-7; 7 bases are a match to TRBD2. The CDR3 extends over 15 amino acids. Trimming took 1 base from V and 3 from J; bases not matched to a gene: 6. CDR1 SNHLY and CDR2 FYNNEI come from the germline V gene. This CDR3 is CASSEGGGTLYEQYF. CDR3 in DNA: TGTGCCAGCAGTGAAGGGGGGGGAACCCTCTACGAGCAGTACTTC.

The CDR3 region is CASTGTGGVTYNSPLHF. CDR3 bases: TGTGCCAGCACCGGGACAGGAGGAGTAACCTATAATTCACCCCTCCACTTT. The chain links TRBV2 to TRBJ1-6; TRBD1 agrees at 8 bases. V lost 7 bases to trimming and J lost 2 bases; unmatched junction nucleotides: 10. Germline V gives CDR1 SNHLY, CDR2 FYNNEI. CDR3 length: 17 amino acids. The variable domain in full, completed from reference TRBV2 and TRBJ1-6, reads EPEVTQTPSHQVTQMGQEVILRCVPISNHLYFYWYRQILGQKVEFLVSFYNNEISEKSEIFDDQFSVERPDGSNFTLKIRSTKLEDSAMYFCASTGTGGVTYNSPLHFGNGTRLTVT.

The rearrangement joins TRBV9 to TRBJ1-3, with D unresolved. V was shortened by 1 base and J by 0 bases, with 8 bases between the two germline ends. Germline CDR1 and CDR2: SGDLS and YYNGEE. This CDR3 has 15 amino acids. CDR3 DNA sequence: TGTGCCAGCAGCGTATCGGGGAGCTCTGGAAACACCATATATTTT. This gives the protein CASSVSGSSGNTIYF. Drawing the rest from reference TRBV9 and TRBJ1-3, the complete variable domain is DSGVTQTPKHLITATGQRVTLRCSPRSGDLSVYWYQQSLDQGLQFLIQYYNGEERAKGNILERFSAQQFPDLHSELNLSSLELGDSALYFCASSVSGSSGNTIYFGEGSWLTVV.

The chain links TRBV5-1 to TRBJ2-7; TRBD1 matches at 7 bases. Per germline, CDR1 SGHRS and CDR2 YFSETQ. J was trimmed by 7 bases and V by 4 bases; bases with no gene match: 20. The CDR3 spans 17 residues. The CDR3 reads CASSPQATTVTGMEQYF. CDR3 nucleotides: TGCGCCAGCAGCCCCCAGGCCACGACAGTGACAGGGATGGAGCAGTACTTC.

The rearrangement joins TRBV6-1 to TRBJ1-2; no reliable D call. Trimming took 3 bases from V and 0 from J, leaving 8 bases between them. Germline lookup yields CDR1 MNHNS and CDR2 SASEGT. The CDR3 is made up of 14 amino acids. The CDR3 nucleotides read TGTGCCAGCAGTGATTCACCAGCTAACTATGGCTACACCTTC. Translating it yields CASSDSPANYGYTF.

The gene calls are TRBV6-4 and TRBJ2-7; 11 bases are shared with TRBD1. V shed 2 bases and J 5 bases; nucleotides not matched to a gene: 8. Germline V CDR1 and CDR2: MRHNA, SNTAGT. There are 16 residues in the CDR3. Written as DNA, the CDR3 is TGTGCCAGCAGTGACGGTGCTTGGGACAGGGGGGACGAGCAGTACTTC. This gives the protein CASSDGAWDRGDEQYF.

The chain has TRBV9 and TRBJ2-5, with 7 nucleotides matching TRBD1. The length of the CDR3 is 14 residues. Germline V lookup: CDR1 SGDLS, CDR2 YYNGEE. V lost 6 bases and J lost 2; bases outside the gene matches: 7. CDR3 loop: CASTKRGLQETQYF. CDR3 nucleotide sequence: TGTGCCAGCACAAAGAGGGGGCTGCAAGAGACCCAGTACTTC.

The chain carries TRBV5-4 and TRBJ2-5; 8 nucleotides agree with TRBD2. Germline lookup yields CDR1 SGHNT and CDR2 YYREEE (reference sequence). The CDR3 is made up of 17 amino acids. The J segment lost 5 bases and the V segment lost 6 bases, leaving 18 bases of the junction unmatched. CDR3 region: CASTYGAGLAVGETQYF. Here the CDR3 DNA reads TGTGCCAGCACCTACGGGGCCGGACTAGCTGTGGGGGAGACCCAGTACTTC.

The chain carries TRBV14 and TRBJ2-4; tentatively, D is TRBD1 (5 bases). Trimming cost V 4 bases and J 0 bases, with 7 bases left between them. Germline CDR1 is SGHDN and CDR2 is FVKESK. This CDR3 comprises 14 residues. The CDR3 sequence: CASSLGLAKNIQYF. As DNA, the CDR3 is TGTGCCAGCAGCCTGGGGCTAGCCAAAAACATTCAGTACTTC.

The chain has TRBV4-1 and TRBJ2-2; D gene uncertain. V dropped 3 bases and J dropped 3 bases, with 11 bases sitting between them. CDR3 size: 15 residues. Germline values: CDR1 MGHRA, CDR2 YSYEKL. In DNA form, the CDR3 reads TGCGCCAGCAGCCACCCCGACACTGACACCGGGGAGCTGTTTTTT. Its protein product is CASSHPDTDTGELFF.

The chain links TRBV6-2 or TRBV6-3 to TRBJ2-7, with 8 positions matching TRBD2. CDR3 length: 14 residues. The germline CDR1 and CDR2 sequences are MNHEY and SVGEGT. Trimming at V came to 2 bases and at J to 2 bases, leaving 2 bases not matched to a gene. The CDR3 nucleotides are TGTGCCAGCAGTTACGCGGGAGGTCCCTACGAGCAGTACTTC. Amino acids: CASSYAGGPYEQYF.

V gene TRBV14 combines with J gene TRBJ1-1, with D tentatively TRBD1 (6 bases). The CDR3 runs 13 residues. Trimming pared 6 bases from V and 6 bases from J, leaving 14 bases between. The V gene's germline CDR1 is SGHDN and CDR2 FVKESK. Here the CDR3 reads CASRERGTAEAFF. In nucleotides, the CDR3 is TGTGCCAGCAGAGAGAGGGGGACGGCTGAAGCTTTCTTT.

The V call is TRBV7-2, the J call TRBJ2-7, with 7 bases matching TRBD2. The germline gives CDR1 SGHTA, CDR2 FQGNSA. The CDR3 loop spans 14 amino acids. Unmatched junction bases numbered 11, after V lost 10 bases and J lost 2 bases. This CDR3 is CATTSGTTPYEQYF. In DNA, the CDR3 is TGTGCCACCACTTCCGGGACTACCCCCTACGAGCAGTACTTC.

The CDR3 protein is CASSTTGAREQYF. CDR3 in DNA: TGTGCCAGCAGTACCACAGGGGCACGCGAGCAGTACTTC. The chain combines TRBV6-5 with TRBJ2-7; 7 bases are a match to TRBD1. V shed 5 bases and J 6 bases; nucleotides not matched to a gene: 7. CDR1 is MNHEY and CDR2 is SVGAGI in the germline V gene. This CDR3 is built from 13 residues.

The chain carries TRBV9 and TRBJ2-5; D is possibly TRBD1 (5 bases). The ends were cut back, 3 bases at V and 2 bases at J, with 14 bases in the middle. CDR1 is SGDLS and CDR2 is YYNGEE in the germline V gene. The CDR3 sequence is 15 residues long. This chain's CDR3 is CASSAFGQGQETQYF. The CDR3 DNA sequence: TGTGCCAGCAGCGCCTTTGGGCAGGGTCAAGAGACCCAGTACTTC.

This clone was counted a few times. The chain couples TRBV28 to TRBJ1-3; 7 nucleotides agree with TRBD1. The V gene's germline CDR1 is MDHEN and CDR2 SYDVKM. The length of the CDR3 is 15 residues. The trim removed 4 bases at V and 6 bases at J, leaving 9 bases unmatched. Here the CDR3 DNA reads TGTGCCAGCAGTTCCCCCGGGACAGTTCTAAACACCATATATTTT. Amino acids: CASSSPGTVLNTIYF.

This chain's CDR3 is CASSIGQGDSYNEQFF. Written as DNA, the CDR3 is TGTGCCAGTAGTATAGGACAGGGGGACTCCTACAATGAGCAGTTCTTC. The chain is built from TRBV19 and TRBJ2-1, with TRBD1 matching 9 bases. Germline V gene sequence: CDR1 LNHDA, CDR2 SQIVND (reference sequence). V lost 1 base and J lost 0; bases outside the gene matches: 1. This CDR3 spans 16 amino acids.

The J gene is TRBJ1-5, the V gene TRBV7-2; 9 nucleotides align to TRBD1. Germline CDR1 is SGHTA and CDR2 is FQGNSA. V was clipped by 0 bases and J by 7 bases; unmatched bases: 7. This CDR3 contains 16 residues. As DNA, the CDR3 is TGTGCCAGCAGCTTAGCCGGGACAGGGACCGGACAGCCCCAGCATTTT. It codes for CASSLAGTGTGQPQHF.